This TCR beta chain was obtained from a study of STAT5B mutations in CD4+ large granular lymphocyte leukemia. Study background: When available, cryopreserved cells underwent CD8+ depletion before CD4+ selection.

This was a survey-level run. Assay used: immunoSEQ multiplex PCR; TCRdb lists only in-frame clones, some missing. The sample holds over 8,000 clones; roughly 83% are singletons and the top ten take just under 70%. V trimming: 4 bases; J trimming: 4 bases; junction bases outside the gene matches: 6. Germline lookup yields CDR1 LNHDA and CDR2 SQIVND (reference sequence). CDR3 length: 15 amino acids. This sequence joins TRBV19 and TRBJ2-1; 8 nucleotides line up with TRBD2. The clonotype was recovered from a man in his 60s with CD4+ T-cell large granular lymphocyte leukemia. Sequencing was carried out using PBMCs. The DNA of the CDR3 is TGTGCCAGTAGTAACGACGGGAGGGGATACAATGAGCAGTTCTTC. Translation gives CASSNDGRGYNEQFF.